These T cell receptor beta chains were read from a single sample in a study of T cell responses to AZD1222 COVID-19 vaccine. Produced via immunoSEQ multiplex PCR; TCRdb's table is partial and in-frame only. Altogether some 160,000 clones are present, approximately 90% being singletons, with the ten largest covering under 5%. The specimen comprised peripheral blood, sampled on day 0 of AZD1222 vaccination. These TCRs come from an adult in good health. Each CDR3 is given with its conserved first and last residue. Fields, in order: D gene, V gene, J gene, clone size, CDR3 protein, CDR3 DNA. D genes are given only for firm matches. Part of the rows lack a size; the others show once, few, many or a class for expanded clones.

d_call: TRBD1; v_call: TRBV27; j_call: TRBJ2-7; clone_size: -; cdr3_aa: CATQGAGTYEQYF; cdr3_nt: TGTGCCACCCAGGGGGCGGGAACCTACGAGCAGTACTTC
d_call: -; v_call: TRBV6-5; j_call: TRBJ2-4; clone_size: -; cdr3_aa: CASQSAYGIAIQYF; cdr3_nt: TGTGCCAGCCAGTCGGCGTACGGGATAGCCATTCAGTACTTC
d_call: TRBD1; v_call: TRBV5-1; j_call: TRBJ2-5; clone_size: -; cdr3_aa: CASSRTGVGRETQYF; cdr3_nt: TGCGCCAGCAGCCGGACAGGGGTGGGGAGGGAGACCCAGTACTTC
d_call: TRBD1; v_call: TRBV6-1; j_call: TRBJ1-2; clone_size: once; cdr3_aa: CASSDRGGAGYGYTF; cdr3_nt: TGTGCCAGCAGTGACCGAGGGGGCGCGGGATATGGCTACACCTTC
d_call: TRBD2; v_call: TRBV5-4; j_call: TRBJ2-5; clone_size: once; cdr3_aa: CASTPRGTSGFQETQYF; cdr3_nt: TGTGCCAGCACTCCCCGTGGGACTAGCGGGTTCCAAGAGACCCAGTACTTC
d_call: -; v_call: TRBV11-2; j_call: TRBJ2-2; clone_size: -; cdr3_aa: CASSYQNTGELFF; cdr3_nt: TGTGCCAGCAGCTACCAGAACACCGGGGAGCTGTTTTTT
d_call: -; v_call: TRBV12-3/TRBV12-4; j_call: TRBJ2-5; clone_size: -; cdr3_aa: CASSFGQTQYF; cdr3_nt: TGTGCCAGCAGTTTTGGACAGACCCAGTACTTC
d_call: -; v_call: TRBV28; j_call: TRBJ1-4; clone_size: -; cdr3_aa: CASREFIQGRKLFF; cdr3_nt: TGTGCCAGCAGAGAGTTTATCCAGGGGCGGAAACTGTTTTTT
d_call: TRBD2; v_call: TRBV4-3; j_call: TRBJ2-1; clone_size: -; cdr3_aa: CASSQDSAGGINEQFF; cdr3_nt: TGCGCCAGCAGCCAAGATTCAGCGGGAGGGATCAATGAGCAGTTCTTC
d_call: -; v_call: TRBV19; j_call: TRBJ1-2; clone_size: -; cdr3_aa: CASSRQGTYGYTF; cdr3_nt: TGTGCCAGTAGTAGGCAGGGAACCTATGGCTACACCTTC
d_call: -; v_call: TRBV29-1; j_call: TRBJ1-1; clone_size: once; cdr3_aa: CSVLLLMNTEAFF; cdr3_nt: TGCAGCGTTCTACTCCTAATGAACACTGAAGCTTTCTTT
d_call: -; v_call: TRBV5-1; j_call: TRBJ2-7; clone_size: -; cdr3_aa: CASSLGPGKTYEQYF; cdr3_nt: TGCGCCAGCAGCTTGGGGCCAGGTAAAACCTACGAGCAGTACTTC
d_call: TRBD1; v_call: TRBV10-3; j_call: TRBJ1-2; clone_size: many; cdr3_aa: CAISEEGGRGYTF; cdr3_nt: TGTGCCATCAGTGAAGAAGGGGGCCGCGGCTACACCTTC
d_call: -; v_call: TRBV4-2; j_call: TRBJ1-1; clone_size: -; cdr3_aa: CASSWESGNTEAFF; cdr3_nt: TGTGCCAGCAGCTGGGAGAGTGGGAACACTGAAGCTTTCTTT
d_call: TRBD1; v_call: TRBV5-1; j_call: TRBJ2-2; clone_size: -; cdr3_aa: CASSSPGQGYTGELFF; cdr3_nt: TGCGCCAGCAGTTCTCCGGGACAGGGCTACACCGGGGAGCTGTTTTTT
d_call: TRBD1; v_call: TRBV5-6; j_call: TRBJ1-2; clone_size: -; cdr3_aa: CASSLGGTGDYGYTF; cdr3_nt: TGTGCCAGCAGCTTGGGGGGGACAGGGGACTATGGCTACACCTTC
d_call: TRBD2; v_call: TRBV9; j_call: TRBJ2-1; clone_size: -; cdr3_aa: CASSSPFRGLAANEQFF; cdr3_nt: TGTGCCAGCAGCTCTCCCTTTAGGGGACTAGCCGCGAATGAGCAGTTCTTC
d_call: TRBD2; v_call: TRBV27; j_call: TRBJ2-5; clone_size: -; cdr3_aa: CASSSPSREGGKTQYF; cdr3_nt: TGTGCCAGCAGCTCCCCCTCGCGGGAGGGGGGAAAGACCCAGTACTTC
d_call: -; v_call: TRBV29-1; j_call: TRBJ1-2; clone_size: -; cdr3_aa: CSAGLGSNYGYTF; cdr3_nt: TGCAGCGCCGGACTGGGGTCGAACTATGGCTACACCTTC
d_call: TRBD2; v_call: TRBV27; j_call: TRBJ2-1; clone_size: -; cdr3_aa: CASSRREEQFF; cdr3_nt: TGTGCCAGCAGTAGGCGGGAGGAGCAGTTCTTC
d_call: TRBD1; v_call: TRBV5-1; j_call: TRBJ1-1; clone_size: -; cdr3_aa: CASSATGGGTEAFF; cdr3_nt: TGCGCCAGCAGCGCCACAGGGGGAGGCACTGAAGCTTTCTTT
d_call: -; v_call: TRBV11-3; j_call: TRBJ1-5; clone_size: -; cdr3_aa: CASSCKKQRQHF; cdr3_nt: TGTGCCAGCAGCTGCAAAAAACAGCGCCAGCATTTT
d_call: TRBD2; v_call: TRBV3-1/TRBV3-2; j_call: TRBJ2-1; clone_size: -; cdr3_aa: CASSQDGLREKGSFF; cdr3_nt: TGTGCCAGCAGCCAAGATGGTTTGCGGGAGAAGGGATCTTTCTTC
d_call: -; v_call: TRBV12-5; j_call: TRBJ1-1; clone_size: -; cdr3_aa: CASGLDTEAFF; cdr3_nt: TGTGCTAGTGGTTTGGACACTGAAGCTTTCTTT
d_call: TRBD2; v_call: TRBV24-1; j_call: TRBJ2-1; clone_size: once; cdr3_aa: CATSDFLAGGPGEQFF; cdr3_nt: TGTGCCACCAGTGATTTCCTAGCGGGAGGGCCAGGTGAGCAGTTCTTC
d_call: TRBD1; v_call: TRBV29-1; j_call: TRBJ2-7; clone_size: -; cdr3_aa: CSAALGTVPYEQYF; cdr3_nt: TGCAGCGCTGCTCTCGGGACAGTTCCCTACGAGCAGTACTTC
d_call: TRBD2; v_call: TRBV4-2; j_call: TRBJ2-5; clone_size: -; cdr3_aa: CASSQVSAGGMRTQYF; cdr3_nt: TGTGCCAGCAGCCAAGTATCAGCGGGAGGCATGCGGACCCAGTACTTC
d_call: -; v_call: TRBV18; j_call: TRBJ1-2; clone_size: -; cdr3_aa: CASSPGTKANYGYTF; cdr3_nt: TGTGCCAGCTCACCAGGGACGAAGGCGAACTATGGCTACACCTTC
d_call: -; v_call: TRBV7-9; j_call: TRBJ1-1; clone_size: -; cdr3_aa: CASSLLGGTEAFF; cdr3_nt: TGTGCCAGCAGCTTATTGGGGGGCACTGAAGCTTTCTTT
d_call: -; v_call: TRBV27; j_call: TRBJ2-7; clone_size: few; cdr3_aa: CASSYQGRTYEQYF; cdr3_nt: TGTGCCAGCAGCTATCAGGGGCGGACCTACGAGCAGTACTTC
d_call: -; v_call: TRBV30; j_call: TRBJ2-7; clone_size: once; cdr3_aa: CAWSPSYEQYF; cdr3_nt: TGTGCCTGGAGTCCGTCTTACGAGCAGTACTTC
d_call: TRBD1; v_call: TRBV2; j_call: TRBJ2-7; clone_size: -; cdr3_aa: CASSFQGAPYEQYF; cdr3_nt: TGTGCCAGCAGTTTCCAGGGGGCTCCCTACGAGCAGTACTTC
d_call: -; v_call: TRBV18; j_call: TRBJ2-5; clone_size: -; cdr3_aa: CASSPTGKETQYF; cdr3_nt: TGTGCCAGCTCACCAACAGGGAAGGAGACCCAGTACTTC
d_call: -; v_call: TRBV28; j_call: TRBJ1-1; clone_size: -; cdr3_aa: CASRTAPTGTEAFF; cdr3_nt: TGTGCCAGCAGAACTGCACCGACGGGGACTGAAGCTTTCTTT
d_call: -; v_call: TRBV7-2; j_call: TRBJ2-3; clone_size: -; cdr3_aa: CASSLDQTNGGQYF; cdr3_nt: TGTGCCAGCAGCTTAGACCAGACGAACGGTGGGCAGTATTTT
d_call: -; v_call: TRBV7-3; j_call: TRBJ1-2; clone_size: once; cdr3_aa: CASSLTAADGYTF; cdr3_nt: TGTGCCAGCAGCTTAACCGCTGCGGATGGCTACACCTTC
d_call: -; v_call: TRBV7-2; j_call: TRBJ2-5; clone_size: -; cdr3_aa: CASSLGGMAGTQYF; cdr3_nt: TGTGCCAGCAGCTTAGGCGGTATGGCGGGGACCCAGTACTTC
d_call: TRBD2; v_call: TRBV12-3/TRBV12-4; j_call: TRBJ2-1; clone_size: -; cdr3_aa: CASSLVQRERPFF; cdr3_nt: TGTGCCAGCAGTTTGGTACAGCGGGAGCGGCCGTTCTTC
d_call: -; v_call: TRBV7-9; j_call: TRBJ2-7; clone_size: -; cdr3_aa: CASSRSQGYEQYF; cdr3_nt: TGTGCCAGCAGCCGATCACAGGGCTACGAGCAGTACTTC
d_call: TRBD1; v_call: TRBV27; j_call: TRBJ2-5; clone_size: -; cdr3_aa: CASTRSRAGGTQYF; cdr3_nt: TGTGCCAGCACTCGCTCGCGGGCAGGGGGGACCCAGTACTTC
d_call: TRBD2; v_call: TRBV19; j_call: TRBJ2-1; clone_size: -; cdr3_aa: CATSLFGLVGRNEQFF; cdr3_nt: TGTGCCACATCCCTTTTTGGACTAGTAGGCCGGAATGAGCAGTTCTTC
d_call: -; v_call: TRBV18; j_call: TRBJ2-5; clone_size: -; cdr3_aa: CASSPSGGRGETQYF; cdr3_nt: TGTGCCAGCTCACCAAGCGGTGGGAGAGGAGAGACCCAGTACTTC
d_call: TRBD1; v_call: TRBV7-8; j_call: TRBJ1-1; clone_size: -; cdr3_aa: CASSSTFRDRGKKNTEAFF; cdr3_nt: TGTGCCAGCAGCTCCACCTTCCGGGACAGGGGAAAAAAGAACACTGAAGCTTTCTTT
d_call: -; v_call: TRBV29-1; j_call: TRBJ2-7; clone_size: -; cdr3_aa: CSVVSRESSYEQYF; cdr3_nt: TGCAGCGTTGTTTCCCGGGAGTCCTCCTACGAGCAGTACTTC
d_call: -; v_call: TRBV7-8; j_call: TRBJ2-5; clone_size: -; cdr3_aa: CASSPGRPPETQYF; cdr3_nt: TGTGCCAGCAGCCCAGGACGGCCCCCAGAGACCCAGTACTTC
d_call: TRBD1; v_call: TRBV19; j_call: TRBJ2-7; clone_size: -; cdr3_aa: CASSLNRGEQYF; cdr3_nt: TGTGCCAGTAGTCTCAACAGGGGCGAGCAGTACTTC
d_call: TRBD1; v_call: TRBV24-1; j_call: TRBJ1-2; clone_size: few; cdr3_aa: CATSDLKTGGIYGYTF; cdr3_nt: TGTGCCACCAGTGATTTGAAGACAGGGGGTATCTATGGCTACACCTTC
d_call: -; v_call: TRBV5-8; j_call: TRBJ1-2; clone_size: -; cdr3_aa: CASSGPRGGRRYGYTF; cdr3_nt: TGTGCCAGCAGCGGCCCCCGGGGAGGACGGCGCTATGGCTACACCTTC
d_call: -; v_call: TRBV11-3; j_call: TRBJ2-1; clone_size: -; cdr3_aa: CASSARETWSEQFF; cdr3_nt: TGTGCCAGCAGCGCGAGGGAAACTTGGAGTGAGCAGTTCTTC
d_call: TRBD2; v_call: TRBV13; j_call: TRBJ2-3; clone_size: -; cdr3_aa: CASSLLFSREGQDTQYF; cdr3_nt: TGTGCCAGCAGCTTATTGTTCAGCCGGGAGGGCCAAGATACGCAGTATTTT
d_call: -; v_call: TRBV7-2; j_call: TRBJ2-1; clone_size: -; cdr3_aa: CASSSQAGLSSYNEQFF; cdr3_nt: TGTGCCAGCAGCTCCCAGGCAGGGCTTAGCTCCTACAATGAGCAGTTCTTC
d_call: -; v_call: TRBV15; j_call: TRBJ1-1; clone_size: -; cdr3_aa: CATSRENLPEAFF; cdr3_nt: TGTGCCACCAGCAGAGAAAATTTGCCTGAAGCTTTCTTT
d_call: -; v_call: TRBV5-1; j_call: TRBJ2-3; clone_size: -; cdr3_aa: CASSKEIYTDTQYF; cdr3_nt: TGCGCCAGCAGCAAGGAAATCTACACAGATACGCAGTATTTT
d_call: -; v_call: TRBV5-1; j_call: TRBJ2-7; clone_size: -; cdr3_aa: CASTDPRGMGGEQYF; cdr3_nt: TGCGCCAGCACCGACCCCCGCGGGATGGGTGGCGAGCAGTACTTC